This T cell receptor beta chain was sequenced during a study of blood T cell repertoires in COVID-19. Across the study: PBMCs, B-cell-depleted T cells, or T cells were the source of the cDNA or gDNA that made up the material.

On this clone itself: The same CDR3 also results from other DNA sequences found in this sample.

Sequencing used immunoSEQ multiplex PCR; TCRdb keeps in-frame clones, though not all of them. The sample includes about 320,000 clones, less than 85% seen only once; the top ten take 1.5% to 2%. Germline loops: CDR1 SNHLY, CDR2 FYNNEI. There are 11 residues in the CDR3. V lost 4 bases to trimming and J lost 7 bases, with 5 bases between them. Those enrolled, adults aged roughly 18 to 100 years, came from fewer than 25 US areas. Membership in each cohort depended on participant-reported clinical history. This TCR was recovered from a woman in her thirties who had been exposed to COVID-19. The chain recombines TRBV2 with TRBJ1-5, with D unresolved. The sequenced material came from PBMCs or T cells enriched from blood (not recorded which). The CDR3 spells CASSGGQPQHF. As DNA, the CDR3 is TGTGCCAGCAGTGGAGGGCAGCCCCAGCATTTT.